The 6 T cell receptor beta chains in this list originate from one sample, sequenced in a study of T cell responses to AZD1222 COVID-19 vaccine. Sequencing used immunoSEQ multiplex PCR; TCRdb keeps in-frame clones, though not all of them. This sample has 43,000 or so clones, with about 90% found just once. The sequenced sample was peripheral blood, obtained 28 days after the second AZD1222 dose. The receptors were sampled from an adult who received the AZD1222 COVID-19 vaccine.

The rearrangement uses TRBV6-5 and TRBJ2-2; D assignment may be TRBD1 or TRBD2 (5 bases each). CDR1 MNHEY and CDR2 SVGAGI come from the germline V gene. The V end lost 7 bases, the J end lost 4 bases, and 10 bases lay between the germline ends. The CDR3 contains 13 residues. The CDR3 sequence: CASTTGGTGELFF. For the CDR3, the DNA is TGTGCCAGCACCACTGGGGGCACCGGGGAGCTGTTTTTT.

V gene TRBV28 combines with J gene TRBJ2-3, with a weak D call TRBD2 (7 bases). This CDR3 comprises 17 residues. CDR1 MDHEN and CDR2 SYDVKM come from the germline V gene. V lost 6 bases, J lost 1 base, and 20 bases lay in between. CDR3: CASSQFIAGARTDTQYF. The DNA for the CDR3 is TGTGCCAGCAGCCAGTTTATTGCGGGGGCCCGCACAGATACGCAGTATTTT.

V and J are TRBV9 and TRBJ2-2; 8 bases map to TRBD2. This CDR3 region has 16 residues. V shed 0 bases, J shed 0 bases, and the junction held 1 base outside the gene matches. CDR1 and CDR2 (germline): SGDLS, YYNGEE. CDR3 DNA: TGTGCCAGCAGCGTAGACGGGAGGGCGAACACCGGGGAGCTGTTTTTT. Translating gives CASSVDGRANTGELFF.

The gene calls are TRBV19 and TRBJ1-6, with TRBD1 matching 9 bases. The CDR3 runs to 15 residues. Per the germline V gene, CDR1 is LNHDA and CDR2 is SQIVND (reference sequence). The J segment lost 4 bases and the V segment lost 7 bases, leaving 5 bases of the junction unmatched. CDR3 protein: CASKPTGGYNSPLHF. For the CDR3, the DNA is TGTGCCAGTAAACCGACAGGGGGTTATAATTCACCCCTCCACTTT. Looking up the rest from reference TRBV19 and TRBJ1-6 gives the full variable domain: DGGITQSPKYLFRKEGQNVTLSCEQNLNHDAMYWYRQDPGQGLRLIYYSQIVNDFQKGDIAEGYSVSREKKESFPLTVTSAQKNPTAFYLCASKPTGGYNSPLHFGNGTRLTVT.

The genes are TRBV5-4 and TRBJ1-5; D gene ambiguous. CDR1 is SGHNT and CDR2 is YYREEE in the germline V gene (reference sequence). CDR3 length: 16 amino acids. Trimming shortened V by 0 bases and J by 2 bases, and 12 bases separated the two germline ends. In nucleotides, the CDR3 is TGTGCCAGCAGCTTGGCTGGTGGCGGGGGCAATCAGCCCCAGCATTTT. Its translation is CASSLAGGGGNQPQHF.

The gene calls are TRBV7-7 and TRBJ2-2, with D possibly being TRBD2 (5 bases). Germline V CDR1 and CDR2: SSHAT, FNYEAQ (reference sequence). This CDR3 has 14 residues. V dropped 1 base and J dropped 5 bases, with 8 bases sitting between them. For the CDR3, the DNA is TGTGCCAGCAGCTTAGAAGAGGGTACCGGGGAGCTGTTTTTT. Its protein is CASSLEEGTGELFF.